This paragraph covers one T cell receptor beta chain sequence. The data stem from a study of T cell changes during pregnancy in multiple sclerosis. Produced via immunoSEQ multiplex PCR; TCRdb's table is partial and in-frame only. The sample has some 80,000 clones; just over 90% are singletons. This clonotype was obtained from a female donor with multiple sclerosis, enrolled in a pregnancy study. The sequencing used peripheral blood, collected before pregnancy.

The CDR3 sequence: CASSSSGQGVEKLFF. Here the CDR3 DNA reads TGTGCCAGCAGTTCGTCGGGACAGGGGGTCGAAAAACTGTTTTTT. The gene calls are TRBV28 and TRBJ1-4; 11 nucleotides align to TRBD1. The CDR3 extends over 15 amino acids. With V trimmed by 4 bases and J by 8 bases, 6 bases remained unmatched. The germline CDR1 and CDR2 sequences are MDHEN and SYDVKM.